These 32 T cell receptor beta chains came from one sample sequenced in a study. TCRdb re-derived calls from the RT-PCR reads in MiXCR, one entry per CDR3 protein. The repertoire has more than 550,000 distinct CDR3 sequences, 12% to 15% of them found once; the top ten carry roughly 3.9%. Sequenced input: memory CD4+ T cells from blood. The receptors derive from a female donor in good health, serving as a healthy control.

J is TRBJ2-6 and V is TRBV29-1; maybe TRBD2 (6 bases). This CDR3 is 16 amino acids long. Trimming stripped 5 bases from V and 0 bases from J, with 14 bases between. Per germline, CDR1 SQVTM and CDR2 ANQGSEA. This CDR3 is CSVLGGASSGANVLTF. Here the CDR3 DNA reads TGCAGCGTTTTGGGCGGGGCGAGCTCTGGGGCCAACGTCCTGACTTTC.

With respect to this clonotype: This clone may be a read error of a much larger clone one base away. This chain links TRBV20-1 with TRBJ2-7, with D maybe TRBD1 (5 bases). There are 14 residues in the CDR3. Trimming removed 6 bases at V and 7 bases at J, with 22 bases between. CDR1 and CDR2 (germline): DFQATT, SNEGSKA (reference sequence). Written as DNA, the CDR3 is TGCAGTGCGCATGGACAAGCCTCCTACAATGAGCAGTACTTC. This encodes CSAHGQASYNEQYF.

Concerning this clonotype: This may be a read error: a much more frequent sequence differs by one nucleotide. This sequence joins TRBV6-5 and TRBJ2-7, with D maybe TRBD2 (6 bases). Germline-derived CDR1 and CDR2 are MNHEY and SVGAGI. The V and J ends lost 1 base and 6 bases respectively, with 10 bases between them. The CDR3 extends over 13 amino acids. This CDR3 is CASSYLREGEQYF. The CDR3 nucleotides read TGTGCCAGCAGTTACTTGCGGGAAGGCGAGCAGTACTTC.

This clonotype has only a few counts. The genes are TRBV18 and TRBJ2-3; D might be TRBD2 (5 bases). This CDR3 spans 14 amino acids. Trimming shortened V by 3 bases and J by 2 bases, and 9 bases separated the two germline ends. Per the germline V gene, CDR1 is KGHSH and CDR2 is LQKENI. The CDR3 region is CASSPRASTDTQYF. The CDR3 nucleotides are TGTGCCAGCTCACCGCGGGCTTCCACAGATACGCAGTATTTT. Variable domain in full (rest from reference TRBV18 and TRBJ2-3): NAGVMQNPRHLVRRRGQEARLRCSPMKGHSHVYWYRQLPEEGLKFMVYLQKENIIDESGMPKERFSAEFPKEGPSILRIQQVVRGDSAAYFCASSPRASTDTQYFGPGTRLTVL.

This chain connects TRBV12-3 or TRBV12-4 to TRBJ2-1; TRBD2 aligns across 7 bases. This CDR3 spans 17 amino acids. Trimming cost V 4 bases and J 8 bases; bases outside gene matches: 17. The CDR3 region has the DNA TGTGCCAGCAGTTCACGAAGAAGGGACCCCCGGGGGGATGAGCAGTTCTTC. The encoded protein is CASSSRRRDPRGDEQFF.

With regard to this clonotype: A read error is possible here, since a much larger clone lies one base away. This chain connects TRBV20-1 to TRBJ1-2; a weak D match, TRBD1 (6 bases). This CDR3 spans 15 amino acids. Germline-derived CDR1 and CDR2 are DFQATT and SNEGSKA (reference sequence). CDR3 amino acids: CSARDMTGVNYSYTF. DNA for the CDR3: TGCAGTGCTAGGGATATGACAGGTGTGAACTATAGCTACACCTTC.

The chain carries TRBV5-1 and TRBJ1-1; D ambiguous. The CDR3 is 14 residues long. The germline CDR1 and CDR2 sequences are SGHRS and YFSETQ. V was clipped by 0 bases and J by 3 bases, with 9 bases between them. The CDR3 protein is CASSLDSGDTEAFF. The CDR3 coding sequence is TGCGCCAGCAGCTTGGACAGTGGGGACACTGAAGCTTTCTTT.

This clonotype was recorded a few times. The CDR3 sequence is CASSGRDSNSPLHF. The DNA of the CDR3 is TGTGCCAGCAGCGGCCGGGACAGCAATTCACCCCTCCACTTT. The V call is TRBV9, the J call TRBJ1-6; 7 nucleotides agree with TRBD1. V gave up 3 bases and J gave up 7 bases; unmatched junction bases: 4. The CDR3 runs 14 residues. Germline assignment: CDR1 SGDLS and CDR2 YYNGEE.

The gene calls are TRBV12-3 or TRBV12-4 and TRBJ1-3, with 8 positions matching TRBD1. The CDR3 length is 13 residues. Trimming cost V 9 bases and J 8 bases; bases outside gene matches: 9. The CDR3 DNA sequence: TGTGCCAGTAGGACAGGGAAGTCCGACACCATATATTTT. It codes for CASRTGKSDTIYF.

This clonotype has a count of ten or more. CDR3 in DNA: TGCAGTGCTCCTCCTGGGCCGGGGGATAGGGCTAATGAAAAACTGTTTTTT. Translated: CSAPPGPGDRANEKLFF. The J gene is TRBJ1-4, the V gene TRBV20-1, with D possibly matching TRBD1 (5 bases). Deletions cut 5 bases from V and 3 bases from J, with 22 bases between. CDR3 length equals 17 residues. Germline CDR1 and CDR2: DFQATT and SNEGSKA (reference sequence).

For this clonotype: A much more abundant neighbour one base away suggests this may be a read error. This chain joins TRBV15 and TRBJ2-4; D may be TRBD1 or TRBD2 (7 bases each). V was clipped by 3 bases and J by 8 bases, with 14 bases between them. CDR3 length: 14 amino acids. CDR1 is LNHNV and CDR2 is YYDKDF in the germline V gene (reference sequence). The chain's CDR3 is CATSRKQGRDIQYF. The CDR3 nucleotides read TGTGCCACCAGCAGGAAACAGGGGAGGGACATTCAGTACTTC. The whole variable domain, remainder taken from reference TRBV15 and TRBJ2-4, is DAMVIQNPRYQVTQFGKPVTLSCSQTLNHNVMYWYQQKSSQAPKLLFHYYDKDFNNEADTPDNFQSRRPNTSFCFLDIRSPGLGDTAMYLCATSRKQGRDIQYFGAGTRLSVL.

The chain uses TRBV2 and TRBJ2-5; D is possibly TRBD2 (6 bases). The germline V gene encodes CDR1 SNHLY and CDR2 FYNNEI. Trimming took off 6 bases at V and 2 bases at J, with 16 bases between the two ends. CDR3 length: 15 residues. The CDR3 DNA reads TGTGCCAGCAGCAACCGGGGGTCGGGTCAAGAGACCCAGTACTTC. It yields the protein CASSNRGSGQETQYF. Filled out from reference TRBV2 and TRBJ2-5, the complete variable domain reads EPEVTQTPSHQVTQMGQEVILRCVPISNHLYFYWYRQILGQKVEFLVSFYNNEISEKSEIFDDQFSVERPDGSNFTLKIRSTKLEDSAMYFCASSNRGSGQETQYFGPGTRLLVL.

This chain links TRBV5-6 with TRBJ1-4; D unclear. The CDR3 runs to 15 residues. V lost 0 bases and J lost 8, with 14 bases in between. In germline, CDR1 is SGHDT, CDR2 YYEEEE. The CDR3 loop reads CASSLVPGSGEKLFF. DNA of the CDR3: TGTGCCAGCAGCTTGGTGCCGGGGTCAGGAGAAAAACTGTTTTTT.

This clonotype was counted only a few times. This rearrangement joins TRBV3-1 to TRBJ2-1; TRBD1 or TRBD2 may be the D gene (5 bases each). The CDR3 has 12 amino acids. The V end was cut by 8 bases, the J end by 4 bases, with 9 bases between. Per the germline V gene, CDR1 is LGHDT and CDR2 is YNNKEL (reference sequence). The CDR3 reads CASGTGYNEQFF. The CDR3 DNA follows: TGTGCCAGCGGGACGGGATACAATGAGCAGTTCTTC.

The chain carries TRBV5-1 and TRBJ2-2; D may be TRBD2 (6 bases). The germline V gene has CDR1 SGHRS and CDR2 YFSETQ. The CDR3 totals 16 residues. Trimming stripped 0 bases from V and 2 bases from J, with 11 bases between. This chain's CDR3 is CASSLARDFNTGELFF. DNA of the CDR3: TGCGCCAGCAGCTTGGCCAGGGACTTCAACACCGGGGAGCTGTTTTTT.

The V gene is TRBV12-3 or TRBV12-4, the J gene TRBJ2-7, with a possible D match to TRBD2 (6 bases). V lost 3 bases, J lost 2 bases, and 23 bases lay in between. CDR3 length: 18 amino acids. In DNA form, the CDR3 reads TGTGCCAGCAGTTTGGTTCTAGGGGACTCCTACTTCACCTACGAGCAGTACTTC. Its translation is CASSLVLGDSYFTYEQYF.

The CDR3 is CASSAGLAGGLSGTQYF. The CDR3 coding sequence is TGTGCCAGCAGCGCGGGACTAGCGGGGGGCCTCTCGGGTACGCAGTATTTT. V usage is TRBV5-8 and J usage is TRBJ2-3; 15 bases map to TRBD2. V shed 4 bases and J 8 bases; nucleotides not matched to a gene: 11. Germline V CDR1 and CDR2: SGHTS, YDEGEE. The CDR3 is 17 amino acids.

This clonotype was detected ten times or more. The chain is built from TRBV6-5 and TRBJ2-3; 11 bases align to TRBD1. The CDR3 is 15 amino acids. The ends lost 5 bases at V and 3 bases at J; junction bases unmatched: 4. Per germline, CDR1 MNHEY and CDR2 SVGAGI. CDR3 amino acids: CASSTWDRGTDTQYF. CDR3 sequence (DNA): TGTGCCAGCAGTACATGGGACAGGGGGACAGATACGCAGTATTTT.

Ten or more counts support this clonotype. V gene TRBV6-5 combines with J gene TRBJ2-3; perhaps D is TRBD1 or TRBD2 (6 bases each). CDR3 length equals 15 residues. Deletions cut 5 bases from V and 4 bases from J, with 16 bases between. Germline CDR1 is MNHEY and CDR2 is SVGAGI. The CDR3 here is CASSRGGHTSDTQYF. Here the CDR3 DNA reads TGTGCCAGCAGTAGAGGGGGGCACACATCAGATACGCAGTATTTT.

This clonotype was picked up a small number of times. This chain connects TRBV28 to TRBJ1-1, with 8 bases lining up with TRBD1. V shed 4 bases, J shed 4 bases, and the junction held 5 bases outside the gene matches. This CDR3 is built from 14 residues. The V gene's germline CDR1 is MDHEN and CDR2 SYDVKM. The CDR3: CASSSGGGFTEAFF. Here the CDR3 DNA reads TGTGCCAGCAGTTCAGGGGGCGGGTTCACTGAAGCTTTCTTT. The full variable domain, completed using reference TRBV28 and TRBJ1-1, is DVKVTQSSRYLVKRTGEKVFLECVQDMDHENMFWYRQDPGLGLRLIYFSYDVKMKEKGDIPEGYSVSREKKERFSLILESASTNQTSMYLCASSSGGGFTEAFFGQGTRLTVV.

This clonotype was seen ten or more times. The chain couples TRBV4-3 to TRBJ2-3, with 10 positions matching TRBD2. The CDR3 is 18 residues long. With 0 bases clipped from V and 1 base from J, the junction kept 7 bases outside the gene matches. Germline values: CDR1 LGHNA, CDR2 YSLEER. The CDR3 sequence is CASSQERSGGAGTDTQYF. CDR3 bases: TGCGCCAGCAGCCAAGAAAGGAGCGGGGGGGCCGGCACAGATACGCAGTATTTT.

This clonotype came up once. V and J are TRBV5-4 and TRBJ1-4; 7 bases map to TRBD1. The junction had 5 bases not matched to a gene; V was cut back by 4 bases and J by 8 bases. The CDR3 totals 13 residues. The germline CDR1 and CDR2 sequences are SGHNT and YYREEE (reference sequence). In DNA, the CDR3 is TGTGCCAGCAGCGACCAGGACAGGGAAAAACTGTTTTTT. Translating gives CASSDQDREKLFF.

This clonotype was observed many times. The rearrangement joins TRBV20-1 to TRBJ2-7, with a tentative D call TRBD1 (5 bases). Trimming left V 3 bases short and J 3 bases short, with 12 bases between. Germline V CDR1 and CDR2: DFQATT, SNEGSKA (reference sequence). CDR3 size: 13 residues. The CDR3 DNA is TGCAGTGCTAGCGCCAGGGTCGGCTACGAGCAGTACTTC. Amino acids: CSASARVGYEQYF.

This clonotype was counted many times. The CDR3 DNA reads as TGTGCCATCAGTGATGGAGCAGCTGAAAAACTGTTTTTT. Translating gives CAISDGAAEKLFF. The V and J genes are TRBV10-3 and TRBJ1-4; the D is unclear. Germline V gene lookup returns CDR1 ENHRY and CDR2 SYGVKD. V gave up 3 bases and J gave up 7 bases, with 9 bases separating them. The CDR3 is 13 residues long.

This clonotype was seen at least ten times. The rearrangement joins TRBV6-5 to TRBJ2-5; TRBD2 matches 8 bases. Germline CDR1 is MNHEY and CDR2 is SVGAGI. With 5 bases clipped from V and 6 bases from J, the junction kept 11 bases outside the gene matches. The CDR3 covers 15 residues. This chain's CDR3 is CASSPLVAGSKTQYF. CDR3 coding DNA: TGTGCCAGCAGTCCCCTAGTAGCGGGATCCAAGACCCAGTACTTC.

Many counts were recorded for this clonotype. The genes are TRBV5-1 and TRBJ2-7; D might be TRBD1 (6 bases). Trimming pared 0 bases from V and 3 bases from J, leaving 13 bases between. In germline, CDR1 is SGHRS, CDR2 YFSETQ. The length of the CDR3 is 15 residues. Here the CDR3 reads CASSLEAGVYYEQYF. The CDR3 DNA follows: TGCGCCAGCAGCTTGGAGGCAGGGGTCTACTACGAGCAGTACTTC. Based on the CDR3 plus reference TRBV5-1 and TRBJ2-7, the full variable domain is KAGVTQTPRYLIKTRGQQVTLSCSPISGHRSVSWYQQTPGQGLQFLFEYFSETQRNKGNFPGRFSGRQFSNSRSEMNVSTLELGDSALYLCASSLEAGVYYEQYFGPGTRLTVT.

This sequence joins TRBV20-1 and TRBJ1-1; 7 nucleotides match TRBD1. In germline, CDR1 is DFQATT, CDR2 SNEGSKA (reference sequence). J was trimmed by 3 bases and V by 2 bases; bases with no gene match: 21. The CDR3 is 19 amino acids. The CDR3 region has the DNA TGCAGTGCTAGACATCCTCCAAAATCCTTCGACAGGGCTGACACTGAAGCTTTCTTT. Protein product: CSARHPPKSFDRADTEAFF.

This clonotype was observed at least ten times. Here the CDR3 DNA reads TGCGCCAGCAGCACCCAGGGGGCTCACACTGAAGCTTTCTTT. It codes for CASSTQGAHTEAFF. The chain joins TRBV5-1 to TRBJ1-1, with 8 bases lining up with TRBD1. This CDR3 has 14 residues. Germline-derived CDR1 and CDR2 are SGHRS and YFSETQ. The trim removed 4 bases at V and 3 bases at J, leaving 5 bases unmatched.

This clonotype was observed many times. V and J are TRBV27 and TRBJ1-2; D may be TRBD1 (5 bases). Per germline, CDR1 MNHEY and CDR2 SMNVEV (reference sequence). V was shortened by 7 bases and J by 2 bases, with 17 bases between the two germline ends. The CDR3 is made up of 15 amino acids. CDR3 loop: CASTFSTGANYGYTF. The CDR3 DNA sequence: TGTGCCAGCACGTTTAGTACAGGAGCCAACTATGGCTACACCTTC.

This clonotype was observed a few times. For the CDR3, the DNA is TGCAGTTTAGAGAGGTGGGGCTATGGCTACACCTTC. Its protein product is CSLERWGYGYTF. The chain recombines TRBV20-1 with TRBJ1-2, with unresolved D. The V and J ends lost 8 bases and 4 bases respectively, with 14 bases between them. Germline values: CDR1 DFQATT, CDR2 SNEGSKA (reference sequence). CDR3 size: 12 residues.

The rearrangement uses TRBV20-1 and TRBJ1-5; no clear D. There are 12 residues in the CDR3. V dropped 7 bases and J dropped 4 bases, with 11 bases sitting between them. Germline V CDR1 and CDR2: DFQATT, SNEGSKA (reference sequence). The DNA for the CDR3 is TGCAGTGTAGAGAGGATTAATCAGCCCCAGCATTTT. This codes for CSVERINQPQHF.

This clonotype was observed a handful of times. This chain connects TRBV12-3 or TRBV12-4 to TRBJ1-1; 7 bases match TRBD1. The CDR3 loop spans 12 amino acids. The ends lost 7 bases at V and 2 bases at J; junction bases unmatched: 1. DNA of the CDR3: TGTGCCAGCAACAGGGGTAACACTGAAGCTTTCTTT. This translates into CASNRGNTEAFF.